The clone carrying this TCR beta chain was picked up one time. Its matching antigen is unknown. Graves' hyperthyroidism was deemed stable given no ophthalmopathy progression within 18 months. Exclusion criteria comprised uncontrolled infection, other autoimmune disease, pregnancy or lactation. Amplification of TCR beta CDR3 regions was performed using RNA transcripts as template. RT-PCR in the first round (using the HTBI primer set) targeted the TCR CDR3. Each CDR3 protein gets one entry after TCRdb re-called the multiplex PCR reads with MiXCR. The sample lists 500,000 to 550,000 distinct CDR3 sequences, 20% occurring once. The data are from a study of T cells in Graves' hyperthyroidism and ophthalmopathy. The study's findings and limits: Before onset, ophthalmopathy was predicted by the model a median approximately 6.6 months earlier.

From germline, CDR1 is MGHDK and CDR2 SYGVNS. CDR3 length: 16 residues. Trimming removed 2 bases at V and 2 bases at J, with 15 bases between. The source of this sequence is a man younger than 30 with Graves' hyperthyroidism. Sequenced: blood. This chain connects TRBV25-1 to TRBJ1-1; weak D call: TRBD1 (5 bases). The CDR3 sequence is CASSEGAPPGNTEAFF. The CDR3 bases are TGTGCCAGCAGTGAAGGGGCGCCACCAGGAAACACTGAAGCTTTCTTT.